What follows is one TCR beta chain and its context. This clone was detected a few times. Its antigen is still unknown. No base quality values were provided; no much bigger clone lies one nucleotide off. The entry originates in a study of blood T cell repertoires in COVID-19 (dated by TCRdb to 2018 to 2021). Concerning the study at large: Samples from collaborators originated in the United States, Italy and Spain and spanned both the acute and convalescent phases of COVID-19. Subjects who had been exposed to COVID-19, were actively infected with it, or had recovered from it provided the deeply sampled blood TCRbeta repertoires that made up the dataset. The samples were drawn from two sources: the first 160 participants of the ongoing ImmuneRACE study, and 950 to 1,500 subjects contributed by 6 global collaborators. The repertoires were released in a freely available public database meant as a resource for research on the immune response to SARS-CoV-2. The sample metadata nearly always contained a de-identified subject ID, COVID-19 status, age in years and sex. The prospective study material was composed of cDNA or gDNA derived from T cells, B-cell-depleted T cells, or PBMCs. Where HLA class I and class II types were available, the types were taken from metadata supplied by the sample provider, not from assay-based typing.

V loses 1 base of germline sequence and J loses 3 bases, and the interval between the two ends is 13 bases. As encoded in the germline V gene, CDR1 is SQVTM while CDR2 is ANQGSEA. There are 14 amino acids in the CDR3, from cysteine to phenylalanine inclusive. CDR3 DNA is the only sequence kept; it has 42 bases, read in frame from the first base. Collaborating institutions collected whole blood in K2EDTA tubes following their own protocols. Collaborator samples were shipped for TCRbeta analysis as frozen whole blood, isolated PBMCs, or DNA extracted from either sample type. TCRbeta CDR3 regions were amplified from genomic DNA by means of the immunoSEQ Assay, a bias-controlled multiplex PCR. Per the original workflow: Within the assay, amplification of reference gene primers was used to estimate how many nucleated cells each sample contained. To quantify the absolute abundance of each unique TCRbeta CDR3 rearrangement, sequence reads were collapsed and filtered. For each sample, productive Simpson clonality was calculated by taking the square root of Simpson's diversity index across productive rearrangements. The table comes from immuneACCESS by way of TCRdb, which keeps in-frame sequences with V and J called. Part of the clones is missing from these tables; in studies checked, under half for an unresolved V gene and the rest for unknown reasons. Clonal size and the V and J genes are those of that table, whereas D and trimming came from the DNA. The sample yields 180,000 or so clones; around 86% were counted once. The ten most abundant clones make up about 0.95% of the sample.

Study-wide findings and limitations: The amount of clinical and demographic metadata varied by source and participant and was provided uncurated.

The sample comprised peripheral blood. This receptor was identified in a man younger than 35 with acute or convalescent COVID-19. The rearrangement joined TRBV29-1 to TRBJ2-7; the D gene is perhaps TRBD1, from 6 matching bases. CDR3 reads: CSVEGTGMDYEQYF. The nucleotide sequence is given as TGCAGCGTTGAAGGCACAGGGATGGACTACGAGCAGTACTTC.